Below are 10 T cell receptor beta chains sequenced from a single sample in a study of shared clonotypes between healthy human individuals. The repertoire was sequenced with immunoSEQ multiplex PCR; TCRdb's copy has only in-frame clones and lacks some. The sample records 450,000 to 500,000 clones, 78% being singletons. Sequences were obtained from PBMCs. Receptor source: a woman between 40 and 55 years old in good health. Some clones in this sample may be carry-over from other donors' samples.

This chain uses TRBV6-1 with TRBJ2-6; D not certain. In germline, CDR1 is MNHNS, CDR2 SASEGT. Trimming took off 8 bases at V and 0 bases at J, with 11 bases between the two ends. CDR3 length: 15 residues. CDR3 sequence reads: CASHLQPSGANVLTF. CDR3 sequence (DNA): TGTGCCAGCCATTTACAGCCCTCTGGGGCCAACGTCCTGACTTTC.

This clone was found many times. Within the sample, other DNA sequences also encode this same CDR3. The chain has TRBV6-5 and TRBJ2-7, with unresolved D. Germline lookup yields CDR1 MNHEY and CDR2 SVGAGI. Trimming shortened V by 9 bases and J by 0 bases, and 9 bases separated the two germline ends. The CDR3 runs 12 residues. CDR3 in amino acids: CASAQSSYEQYF. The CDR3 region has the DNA TGTGCCAGTGCACAGAGCTCCTACGAGCAGTACTTC.

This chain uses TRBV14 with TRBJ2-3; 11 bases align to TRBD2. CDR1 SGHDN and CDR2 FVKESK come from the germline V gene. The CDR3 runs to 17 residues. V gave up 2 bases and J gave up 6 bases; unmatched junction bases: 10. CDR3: CASSQKLAGVLKDTQYF. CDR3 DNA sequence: TGTGCCAGCAGCCAAAAACTAGCGGGAGTTCTCAAGGATACGCAGTATTTT.

CDR3 DNA sequence: TGTGCCAGCAGCGCAGACGCCGTTCGAAACACCATATATTTT. It codes for CASSADAVRNTIYF. The chain combines TRBV9 with TRBJ1-3; unclear D gene. CDR1 is SGDLS, CDR2 YYNGEE, per germline. Deletions cut 3 bases from V and 5 bases from J, with 12 bases between. CDR3 length: 14 amino acids.

CDR3 coding DNA: TGTGCCTGCCCCCCGGCGGGGGCCAACGTCCTGACTTTC. Encoded protein: CACPPAGANVLTF. The genes are TRBV30 and TRBJ2-6; D ambiguous. Germline V gene lookup returns CDR1 GTSNPN and CDR2 SVGIG (reference sequence). This CDR3 comprises 13 residues. The V and J ends lost 6 bases and 4 bases respectively, with 10 bases between them.

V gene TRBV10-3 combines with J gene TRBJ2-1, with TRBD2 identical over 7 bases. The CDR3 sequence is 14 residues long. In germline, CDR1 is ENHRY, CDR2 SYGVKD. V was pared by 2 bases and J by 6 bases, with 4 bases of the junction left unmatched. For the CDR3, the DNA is TGTGCCATCAGTGAGGGGCGGGAGCTCAATGAGCAGTTCTTC. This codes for CAISEGRELNEQFF.

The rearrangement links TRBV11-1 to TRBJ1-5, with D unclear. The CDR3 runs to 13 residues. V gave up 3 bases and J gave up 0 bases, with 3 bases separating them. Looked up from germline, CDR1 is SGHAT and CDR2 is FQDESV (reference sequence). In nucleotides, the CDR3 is TGTGCCAGCAGCTTGTATAGCAATCAGCCCCAGCATTTT. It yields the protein CASSLYSNQPQHF.

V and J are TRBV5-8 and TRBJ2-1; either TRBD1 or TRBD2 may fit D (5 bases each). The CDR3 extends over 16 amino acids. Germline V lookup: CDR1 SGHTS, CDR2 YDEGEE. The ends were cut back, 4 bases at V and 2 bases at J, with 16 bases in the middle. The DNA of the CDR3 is TGTGCCAGCAGCACAGGCGGTGAGGGCCCCTACAATGAGCAGTTCTTC. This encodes CASSTGGEGPYNEQFF. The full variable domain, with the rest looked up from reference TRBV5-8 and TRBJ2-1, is EAGVTQSPTHLIKTRGQQATLRCSPISGHTSVYWYQQALGLGLQFLLWYDEGEERNRGNFPPRFSGRQFPNYSSELNVNALELEDSALYLCASSTGGEGPYNEQFFGPGTRLTVL.

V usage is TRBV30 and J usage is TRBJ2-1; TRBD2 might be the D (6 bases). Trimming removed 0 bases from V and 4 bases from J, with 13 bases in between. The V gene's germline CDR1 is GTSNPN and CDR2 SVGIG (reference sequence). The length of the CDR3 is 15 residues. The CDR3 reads CAWSVEAGTYNEQFF. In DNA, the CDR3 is TGTGCCTGGAGTGTCGAGGCGGGAACGTACAATGAGCAGTTCTTC. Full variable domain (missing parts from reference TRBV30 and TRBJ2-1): SQTIHQWPATLVQPVGSPLSLECTVEGTSNPNLYWYRQAAGRGLQLLFYSVGIGQISSEVPQNLSASRPQDRQFILSSKKLLLSDSGFYLCAWSVEAGTYNEQFFGPGTRLTVL.

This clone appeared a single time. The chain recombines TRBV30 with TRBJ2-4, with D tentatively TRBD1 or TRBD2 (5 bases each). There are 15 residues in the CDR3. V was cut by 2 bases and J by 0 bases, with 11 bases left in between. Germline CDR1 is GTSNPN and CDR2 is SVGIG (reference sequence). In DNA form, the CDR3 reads TGTGCCTGGAGTACCGGGGCCTTAGCCAAAAACATTCAGTACTTC. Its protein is CAWSTGALAKNIQYF.